This passage covers 7 T cell receptor beta chains from one sample sequenced in a study of OX40 agonist ivuxolimab in advanced cancers. Profiled with immunoSEQ multiplex PCR; TCRdb holds only in-frame clones, not every one. The repertoire holds fewer than 85,000 clones, with around 90% as singletons. Sequences were derived from CD4+ or CD8+ T cells sorted from blood, sampled in a trial of the OX40 agonist ivuxolimab. Receptors were obtained from an adult with an advanced solid tumor such as melanoma, head and neck, liver or kidney cancer.

This chain joins TRBV27 and TRBJ2-2; a weak D match, TRBD2 (5 bases). Germline loops: CDR1 MNHEY, CDR2 SMNVEV (reference sequence). Trimming removed 8 bases at V and 7 bases at J, with 17 bases between. The CDR3 is made up of 14 amino acids. Here the CDR3 DNA reads TGTGCCAGCGGACCCCCGGGATTCGGCGGGGAGCTGTTTTTT. Residues: CASGPPGFGGELFF.

The V gene is TRBV6-6, the J gene TRBJ2-7; TRBD2 matches 11 bases. The ends lost 4 bases at V and 3 bases at J; junction bases unmatched: 8. The CDR3 is 16 amino acids. The germline V gene encodes CDR1 MNHNY and CDR2 SVGAGI (reference sequence). CDR3: CASSLGSGRGSYEQYF. CDR3 DNA: TGTGCCAGCAGTTTGGGTAGCGGGAGGGGTAGCTACGAGCAGTACTTC.

On this clone: Different DNA sequences within this sample yield the same CDR3. This chain connects TRBV28 to TRBJ2-7; D call uncertain. Trimming shortened V by 6 bases and J by 4 bases, and 7 bases separated the two germline ends. Germline V gene lookup returns CDR1 MDHEN and CDR2 SYDVKM. The CDR3 has 11 residues. Here the CDR3 DNA reads TGTGCCAGCAGCCCAAGATACGAGCAGTACTTC. The encoded protein is CASSPRYEQYF.

This clone was counted only a few times. The chain uses TRBV10-2 and TRBJ1-1, with D perhaps TRBD1 (5 bases). Germline V gene data show CDR1 as WSHSY and CDR2 as SAAADI. The CDR3 has 14 residues. Trimming left V 3 bases short and J 7 bases short, with 15 bases between. The CDR3 nucleotides read TGCGCCAGCAGTGACCTGGGGGTGGCGTTTGAAGCTTTCTTT. Residues: CASSDLGVAFEAFF.

The chain recombines TRBV10-3 with TRBJ1-3, with D unclear. The germline V gene encodes CDR1 ENHRY and CDR2 SYGVKD. The length of the CDR3 is 13 residues. V was clipped by 2 bases and J by 4 bases, with 6 bases between them. The CDR3 is CAISEGGGNTIYF. In DNA form, the CDR3 reads TGTGCCATCAGTGAGGGCGGAGGAAACACCATATATTTT.

The CDR3 DNA reads TGTGCCAGTAGTATAGAGCCAGGGGGGGCATCACCCCTCCACTTT. Amino acid sequence: CASSIEPGGASPLHF. The chain couples TRBV19 to TRBJ1-6; 7 bases match TRBD1. Germline CDR1 and CDR2: LNHDA and SQIVND (reference sequence). V lost 0 bases, J lost 10 bases, and 6 bases stayed unmatched. The CDR3 spans 15 residues. Full variable domain (remainder filled in from reference TRBV19 and TRBJ1-6): DGGITQSPKYLFRKEGQNVTLSCEQNLNHDAMYWYRQDPGQGLRLIYYSQIVNDFQKGDIAEGYSVSREKKESFPLTVTSAQKNPTAFYLCASSIEPGGASPLHFGNGTRLTVT.

This clone showed up just once. The chain has TRBV6-6 and TRBJ2-7; 8 bases fit TRBD1. Germline assignment: CDR1 MNHNY and CDR2 SVGAGI (reference sequence). The V gene end was trimmed by 4 bases and the J gene end by 0 bases; junction bases not matched to a gene: 5. The CDR3 loop spans 15 amino acids. The CDR3 coding sequence is TGTGCCAGCAGTTCCAGGACAGGGAACTCCTACGAGCAGTACTTC. Translated: CASSSRTGNSYEQYF.